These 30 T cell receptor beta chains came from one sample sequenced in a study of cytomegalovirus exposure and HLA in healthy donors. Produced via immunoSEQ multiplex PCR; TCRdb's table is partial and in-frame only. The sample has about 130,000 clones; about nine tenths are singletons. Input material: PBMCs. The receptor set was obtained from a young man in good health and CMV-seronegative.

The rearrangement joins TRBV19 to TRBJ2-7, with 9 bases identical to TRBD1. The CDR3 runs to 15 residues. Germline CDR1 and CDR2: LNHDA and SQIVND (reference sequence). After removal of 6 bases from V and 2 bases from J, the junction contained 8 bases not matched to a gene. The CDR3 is CASSPRTGVAYEQYF. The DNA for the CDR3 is TGTGCCAGTAGCCCGAGGACAGGGGTTGCCTACGAGCAGTACTTC.

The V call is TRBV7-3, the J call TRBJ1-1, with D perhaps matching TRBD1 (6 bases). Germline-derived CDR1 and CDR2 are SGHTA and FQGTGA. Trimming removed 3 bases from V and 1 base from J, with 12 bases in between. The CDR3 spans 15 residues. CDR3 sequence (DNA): TGTGCCAGCAGCTTGGACGGGACAACGAACACTGAAGCTTTCTTT. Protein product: CASSLDGTTNTEAFF.

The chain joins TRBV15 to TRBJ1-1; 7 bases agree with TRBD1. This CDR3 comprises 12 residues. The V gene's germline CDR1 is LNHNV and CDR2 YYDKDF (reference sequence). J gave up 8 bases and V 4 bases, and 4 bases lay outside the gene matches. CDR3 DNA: TGTGCCACCAGCACTGACAGGGTAGAAGCTTTCTTT. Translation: CATSTDRVEAFF.

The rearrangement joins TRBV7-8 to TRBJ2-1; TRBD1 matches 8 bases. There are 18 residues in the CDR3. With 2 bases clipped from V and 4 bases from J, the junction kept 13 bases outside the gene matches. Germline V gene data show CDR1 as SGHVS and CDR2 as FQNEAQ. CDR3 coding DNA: TGTGCCAGCAGCTTATTAGGAGGTGACAGGGGCTTTTACAATGAGCAGTTCTTC. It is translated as CASSLLGGDRGFYNEQFF.

This CDR3 reads CASSLDRADEQYF. Here the CDR3 DNA reads TGCGCCAGCAGCTTGGACAGGGCCGACGAGCAGTACTTC. The gene calls are TRBV5-1 and TRBJ2-7; maybe TRBD1 (6 bases). Germline lookup yields CDR1 SGHRS and CDR2 YFSETQ. The CDR3 totals 13 residues. Trimming cost V 0 bases and J 5 bases, with 9 bases left between them.

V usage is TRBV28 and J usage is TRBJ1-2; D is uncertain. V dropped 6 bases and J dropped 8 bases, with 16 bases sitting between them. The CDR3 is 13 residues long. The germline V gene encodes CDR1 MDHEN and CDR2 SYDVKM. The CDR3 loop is CASSPGSSRGYTF. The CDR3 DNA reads TGTGCCAGCAGCCCTGGGAGTTCGAGGGGCTACACCTTC.

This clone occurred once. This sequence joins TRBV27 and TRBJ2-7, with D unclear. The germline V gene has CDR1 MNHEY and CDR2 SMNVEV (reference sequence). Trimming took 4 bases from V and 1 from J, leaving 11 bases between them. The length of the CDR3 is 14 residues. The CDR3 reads CASSSGLLSYEQYF. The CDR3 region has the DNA TGTGCCAGCAGTTCGGGTCTGCTATCCTACGAGCAGTACTTC.

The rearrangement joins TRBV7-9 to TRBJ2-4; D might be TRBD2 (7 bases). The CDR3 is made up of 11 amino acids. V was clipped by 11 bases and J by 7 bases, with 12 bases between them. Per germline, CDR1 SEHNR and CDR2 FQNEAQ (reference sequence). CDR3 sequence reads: CAGGAINIQYF. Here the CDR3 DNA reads TGTGCCGGGGGGGCGATTAACATTCAGTACTTC.

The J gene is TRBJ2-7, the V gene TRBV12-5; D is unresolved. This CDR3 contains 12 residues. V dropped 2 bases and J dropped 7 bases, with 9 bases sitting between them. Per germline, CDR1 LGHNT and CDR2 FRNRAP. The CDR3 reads CASGLPFGEQYF. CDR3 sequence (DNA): TGTGCTAGTGGTTTGCCCTTCGGGGAGCAGTACTTC.

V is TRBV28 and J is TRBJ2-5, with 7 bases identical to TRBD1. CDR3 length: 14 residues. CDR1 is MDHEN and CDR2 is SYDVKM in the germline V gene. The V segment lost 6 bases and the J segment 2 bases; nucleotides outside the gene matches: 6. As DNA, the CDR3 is TGTGCCAGCAGACTGCAGGGGGTGCAAGAGACCCAGTACTTC. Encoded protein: CASRLQGVQETQYF.

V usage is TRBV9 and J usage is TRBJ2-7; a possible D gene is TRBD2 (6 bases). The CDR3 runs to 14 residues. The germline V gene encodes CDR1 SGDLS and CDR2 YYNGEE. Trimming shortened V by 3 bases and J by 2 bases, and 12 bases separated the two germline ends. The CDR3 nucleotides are TGTGCCAGCAGCGATAGCGGAAGCCCCTACGAGCAGTACTTC. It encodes CASSDSGSPYEQYF.

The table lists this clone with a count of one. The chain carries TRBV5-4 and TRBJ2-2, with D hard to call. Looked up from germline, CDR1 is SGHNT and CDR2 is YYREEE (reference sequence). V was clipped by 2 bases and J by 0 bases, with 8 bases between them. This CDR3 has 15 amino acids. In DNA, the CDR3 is TGTGCCAGCAGCTTCAGTAGCCCGAACACCGGGGAGCTGTTTTTT. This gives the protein CASSFSSPNTGELFF.

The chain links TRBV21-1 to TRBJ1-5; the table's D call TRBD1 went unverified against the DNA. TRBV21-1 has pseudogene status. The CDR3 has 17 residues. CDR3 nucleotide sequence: TGTGCCAGCAGCAAGGGTCTCGACAGGGGCCTCAATCAGCCCCAGCATTTT. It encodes CASSKGLDRGLNQPQHF.

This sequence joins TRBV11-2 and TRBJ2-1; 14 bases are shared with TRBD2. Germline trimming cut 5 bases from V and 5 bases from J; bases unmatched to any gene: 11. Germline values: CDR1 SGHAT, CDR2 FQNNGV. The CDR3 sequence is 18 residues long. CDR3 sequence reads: CASSLSRTSGGLNNEQFF. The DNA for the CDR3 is TGTGCCAGCAGCCTTTCCCGGACTAGCGGGGGGCTCAACAATGAGCAGTTCTTC. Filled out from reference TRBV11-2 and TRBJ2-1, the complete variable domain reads EAGVAQSPRYKIIEKRQSVAFWCNPISGHATLYWYQQILGQGPKLLIQFQNNGVVDDSQLPKDRFSAERLKGVDSTLKIQPAKLEDSAVYLCASSLSRTSGGLNNEQFFGPGTRLTVL.

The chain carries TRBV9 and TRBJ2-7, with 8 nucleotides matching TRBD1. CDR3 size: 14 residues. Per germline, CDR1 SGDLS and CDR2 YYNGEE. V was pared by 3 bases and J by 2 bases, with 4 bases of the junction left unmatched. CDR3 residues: CASSAGTGTYEQYF. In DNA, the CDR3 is TGTGCCAGCAGCGCCGGGACAGGCACCTACGAGCAGTACTTC. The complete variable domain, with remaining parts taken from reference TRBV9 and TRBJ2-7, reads DSGVTQTPKHLITATGQRVTLRCSPRSGDLSVYWYQQSLDQGLQFLIQYYNGEERAKGNILERFSAQQFPDLHSELNLSSLELGDSALYFCASSAGTGTYEQYFGPGTRLTVT.

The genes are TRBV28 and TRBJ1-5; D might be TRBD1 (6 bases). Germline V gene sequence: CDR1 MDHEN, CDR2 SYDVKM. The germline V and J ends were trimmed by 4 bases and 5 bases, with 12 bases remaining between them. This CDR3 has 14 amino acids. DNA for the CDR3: TGTGCCAGCAGTTGGGAAACAGGGCATCAGCCCCAGCATTTT. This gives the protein CASSWETGHQPQHF.

This CDR3 reads CASSLAGGTTMLNTF. CDR3 in DNA: TGTGCCAGCAGCTTGGCCGGGGGGACTACTATGTTGAACACCTTC. The V and J genes are TRBV5-4 and TRBJ1-2, with D perhaps matching TRBD1 (5 bases). The CDR3 runs 15 residues. V was shortened by 0 bases and J by 12 bases, with 21 bases between the two germline ends. Germline CDR1 is SGHNT and CDR2 is YYREEE (reference sequence). Complete variable domain (other parts from reference TRBV5-4 and TRBJ1-2): ETGVTQSPTHLIKTRGQQVTLRCSSQSGHNTVSWYQQALGQGPQFIFQYYREEENGRGNFPPRFSGLQFPNYSSELNVNALELDDSALYLCASSLAGGTTMLNTFGSGTRLTVV.

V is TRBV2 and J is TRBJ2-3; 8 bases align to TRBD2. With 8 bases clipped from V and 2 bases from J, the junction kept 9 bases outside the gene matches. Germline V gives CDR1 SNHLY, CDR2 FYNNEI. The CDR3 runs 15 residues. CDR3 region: CASGAGGLITDTQYF. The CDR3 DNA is TGTGCCAGCGGGGCGGGGGGACTAATCACAGATACGCAGTATTTT. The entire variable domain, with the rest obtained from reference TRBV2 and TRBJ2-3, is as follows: EPEVTQTPSHQVTQMGQEVILRCVPISNHLYFYWYRQILGQKVEFLVSFYNNEISEKSEIFDDQFSVERPDGSNFTLKIRSTKLEDSAMYFCASGAGGLITDTQYFGPGTRLTVL.

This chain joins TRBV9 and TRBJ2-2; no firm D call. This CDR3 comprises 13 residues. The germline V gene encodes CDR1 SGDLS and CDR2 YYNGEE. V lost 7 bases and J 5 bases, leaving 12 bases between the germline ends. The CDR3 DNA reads TGTGCCAGCGGAACGGGTCGAACCGGGGAGCTGTTTTTT. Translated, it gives CASGTGRTGELFF.

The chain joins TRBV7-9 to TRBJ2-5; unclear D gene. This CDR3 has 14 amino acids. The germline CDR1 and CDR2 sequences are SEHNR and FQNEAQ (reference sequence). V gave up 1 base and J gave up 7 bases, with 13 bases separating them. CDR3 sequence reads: CASSLVGLMGTQYF. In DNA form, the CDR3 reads TGTGCCAGCAGCTTAGTGGGCCTCATGGGGACCCAGTACTTC.

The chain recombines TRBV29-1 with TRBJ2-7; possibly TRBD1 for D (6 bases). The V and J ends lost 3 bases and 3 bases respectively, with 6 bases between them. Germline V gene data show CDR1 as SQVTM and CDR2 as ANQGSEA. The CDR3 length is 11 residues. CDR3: CSVDRGYEQYF. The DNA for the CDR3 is TGCAGCGTTGACAGGGGCTACGAGCAGTACTTC.

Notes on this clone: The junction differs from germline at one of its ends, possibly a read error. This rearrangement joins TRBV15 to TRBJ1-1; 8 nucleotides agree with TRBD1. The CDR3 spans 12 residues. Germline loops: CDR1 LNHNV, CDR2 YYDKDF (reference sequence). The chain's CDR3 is CAASKTGAEAFF. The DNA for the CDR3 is TGTGCCGCCAGCAAGACAGGGGCTGAAGCTTTCTTT.

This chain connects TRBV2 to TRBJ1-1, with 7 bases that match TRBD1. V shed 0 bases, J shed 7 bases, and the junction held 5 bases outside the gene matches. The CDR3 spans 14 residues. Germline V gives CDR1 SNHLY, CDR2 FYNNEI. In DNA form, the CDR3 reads TGTGCCAGCAGTGAAGCGACCTACAGGGGTGAAGCTTTCTTT. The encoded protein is CASSEATYRGEAFF.

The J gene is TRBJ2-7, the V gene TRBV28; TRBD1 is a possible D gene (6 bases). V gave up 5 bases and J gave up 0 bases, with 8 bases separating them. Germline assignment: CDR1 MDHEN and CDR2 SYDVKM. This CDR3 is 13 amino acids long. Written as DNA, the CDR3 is TGTGCCAGCAGTCGACAGGCCTCCTACGAGCAGTACTTC. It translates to CASSRQASYEQYF.

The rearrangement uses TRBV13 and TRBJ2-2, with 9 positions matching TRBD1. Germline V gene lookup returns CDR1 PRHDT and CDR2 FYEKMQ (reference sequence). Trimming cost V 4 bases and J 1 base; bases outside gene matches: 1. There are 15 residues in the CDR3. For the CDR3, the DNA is TGTGCCAGCAGCTCGGGACAGGGGAACACCGGGGAGCTGTTTTTT. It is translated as CASSSGQGNTGELFF. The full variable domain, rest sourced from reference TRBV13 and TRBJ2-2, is AAGVIQSPRHLIKEKRETATLKCYPIPRHDTVYWYQQGPGQDPQFLISFYEKMQSDKGSIPDRFSAQQFSDYHSELNMSSLELGDSALYFCASSSGQGNTGELFFGEGSRLTVL.

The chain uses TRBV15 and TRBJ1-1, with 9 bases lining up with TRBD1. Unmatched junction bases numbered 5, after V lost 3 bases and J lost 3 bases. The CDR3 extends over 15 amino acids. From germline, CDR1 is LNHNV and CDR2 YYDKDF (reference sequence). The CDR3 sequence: CATSSGTGTDTEAFF. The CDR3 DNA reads TGTGCCACCAGCAGCGGGACAGGGACGGACACTGAAGCTTTCTTT.

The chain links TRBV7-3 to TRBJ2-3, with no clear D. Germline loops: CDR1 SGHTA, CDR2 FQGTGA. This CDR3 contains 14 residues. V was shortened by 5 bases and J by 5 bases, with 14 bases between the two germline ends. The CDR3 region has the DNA TGTGCCAGCAGCCCCTCGATCCGCGGAGATACGCAGTATTTT. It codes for CASSPSIRGDTQYF.

The CDR3 protein is CASRGGQGARSNQPQHF. DNA of the CDR3: TGTGCCAGCAGGGGGGGACAGGGGGCTCGGAGCAATCAGCCCCAGCATTTT. J is TRBJ1-5 and V is TRBV27; the match to TRBD1 covers 12 bases. Looked up from germline, CDR1 is MNHEY and CDR2 is SMNVEV (reference sequence). The length of the CDR3 is 17 residues. V gave up 6 bases and J gave up 1 base; unmatched junction bases: 7.

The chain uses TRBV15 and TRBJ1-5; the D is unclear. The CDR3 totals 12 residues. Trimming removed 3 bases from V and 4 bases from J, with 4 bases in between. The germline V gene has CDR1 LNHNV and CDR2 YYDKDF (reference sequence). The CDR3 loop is CATSRTNQPQHF. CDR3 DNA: TGTGCCACCAGCAGGACTAATCAGCCCCAGCATTTT.

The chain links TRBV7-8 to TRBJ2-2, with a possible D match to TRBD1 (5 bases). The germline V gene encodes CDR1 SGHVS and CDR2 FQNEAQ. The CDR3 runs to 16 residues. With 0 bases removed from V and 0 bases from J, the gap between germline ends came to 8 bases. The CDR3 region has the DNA TGTGCCAGCAGCTTAGCTAGGGGAACGAACACCGGGGAGCTGTTTTTT. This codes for CASSLARGTNTGELFF. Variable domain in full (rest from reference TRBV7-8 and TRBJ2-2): GAGVSQSPRYKVAKRGQDVALRCDPISGHVSLFWYQQALGQGPEFLTYFQNEAQLDKSGLPSDRFFAERPEGSVSTLKIQRTQQEDSAVYLCASSLARGTNTGELFFGEGSRLTVL.